Each of the 14 T cell receptor beta chains below was sequenced from the same sample in a study of T cells in Graves' hyperthyroidism and ophthalmopathy. Researchers took RNA transcripts and amplified the TCR beta CDR3 regions from them. First-round RT-PCR of the TCR CDR3 relied on the HTBI primer set. TCRdb reprocessed the multiplex PCR reads with MiXCR, giving one entry per CDR3 protein. The sample shows fewer than 350,000 distinct CDR3 sequences, approximately 14% of them seen only once. Specimen: blood. All receptors derive from a woman between 40 and 50 years old with Graves' hyperthyroidism.

This clonotype was seen at least ten times. This chain links TRBV12-3 or TRBV12-4 with TRBJ2-5; TRBD1 matches 7 bases. V gave up 7 bases and J gave up 5 bases; unmatched junction bases: 7. The CDR3 is made up of 13 amino acids. As DNA, the CDR3 is TGTGCCAGCAACAAAGACAGGGACGAGACCCAGTACTTC. This gives the protein CASNKDRDETQYF.

This clonotype appeared many times. The CDR3 nucleotides are TGTGCCAGCAGTTTAGGGCTAGCGGGGTACTACGAGCAGTACTTC. This codes for CASSLGLAGYYEQYF. This chain uses TRBV12-3 or TRBV12-4 with TRBJ2-7; 9 nucleotides agree with TRBD2. The CDR3 covers 15 residues. Trimming took 1 base from V and 3 from J; bases not matched to a gene: 4.

In this sample, this clonotype turned up many times. This chain links TRBV19 with TRBJ2-6, with no clear D. The V end lost 3 bases, the J end lost 0 bases, and 18 bases lay between the germline ends. This CDR3 comprises 19 residues. Germline CDR1 and CDR2: LNHDA and SQIVND (reference sequence). In nucleotides, the CDR3 is TGTGCCAGTAGTATTACCACCTTGACTCGTCGCTCTGGGGCCAACGTCCTGACTTTC. Amino acids: CASSITTLTRRSGANVLTF.

This clonotype was seen many times. The V gene is TRBV19, the J gene TRBJ1-1; 7 positions match TRBD1. Losses at the gene ends were 7 bases for V and 4 bases for J; bases not matched to a gene: 15. This CDR3 spans 16 amino acids. The V gene's germline CDR1 is LNHDA and CDR2 SQIVND (reference sequence). The CDR3 coding sequence is TGTGCCAGTACCAATCTTCACGGCAGGGGGAGCACTGAAGCTTTCTTT. Translation gives CASTNLHGRGSTEAFF.

CDR3 sequence (DNA): TGTGCCAGCAGCTCGAGGACCCTGGCGGTTAGCGGGGAGCTGTTTTTT. Encoded protein: CASSSRTLAVSGELFF. This chain uses TRBV11-3 with TRBJ2-2; D is unresolved. Trimming stripped 4 bases from V and 7 bases from J, with 19 bases between. Germline loops: CDR1 SGHNT, CDR2 YENEEA. The CDR3 extends over 16 amino acids.

At least ten counts were recorded for this clonotype. The V gene is TRBV20-1, the J gene TRBJ1-3; D gene ambiguous. The V and J ends lost 4 bases and 4 bases respectively, with 11 bases between them. Germline values: CDR1 DFQATT, CDR2 SNEGSKA (reference sequence). The CDR3 sequence is 13 residues long. The CDR3 region is CSANRAFGNTIYF. CDR3 DNA sequence: TGCAGTGCTAATCGGGCCTTCGGAAACACCATATATTTT.

In this sample, this clonotype turned up a few times. Its ends do not fully match the called genes, so a read error is possible. The V and J genes are TRBV29-1 and TRBJ1-2; TRBD1 agrees at 7 bases. This CDR3 contains 12 residues. Germline assignment: CDR1 SQVTM and CDR2 ANQGSEA. The CDR3 is CQGGPDSKGYTF. Here the CDR3 DNA reads TGTCAGGGGGGTCCGGACAGTAAAGGCTACACCTTC.

Details on this clonotype: The conserved final phenylalanine or tryptophan is absent from the CDR3, which likely points to a read error. The J gene is TRBJ2-5, the V gene TRBV7-9; D is possibly TRBD2 (5 bases). V lost 8 bases, J lost 5 bases, and 18 bases lay in between. The CDR3 sequence is 14 residues long. Germline loops: CDR1 SEHNR, CDR2 FQNEAQ (reference sequence). The CDR3 sequence: CASSPLVGAETQYL. The CDR3, as DNA: TGTGCCAGCTCGCCTCTAGTGGGAGCGGAGACCCAGTACCTC.

At least ten counts were recorded for this clonotype. V gene TRBV28 combines with J gene TRBJ2-7, with D unclear. V lost 5 bases and J 2 bases, leaving 13 bases between the germline ends. This CDR3 spans 14 amino acids. Germline-derived CDR1 and CDR2 are MDHEN and SYDVKM. The CDR3 loop is CASSPLSRTYEQYF. The CDR3 DNA sequence: TGTGCCAGCAGTCCGTTATCACGAACCTACGAGCAGTACTTC.

This clonotype showed up many times. The chain carries TRBV27 and TRBJ1-5; D ambiguous. Germline V CDR1 and CDR2: MNHEY, SMNVEV (reference sequence). The CDR3 has 14 residues. V lost 5 bases and J lost 0, with 8 bases in between. In DNA, the CDR3 is TGTGCCAGCAGTGATGGATCTAGCAATCAGCCCCAGCATTTT. Its protein product is CASSDGSSNQPQHF.

This clonotype was observed at least ten times. The J gene is TRBJ2-3, the V gene TRBV5-1; D gene ambiguous. Germline V gene data show CDR1 as SGHRS and CDR2 as YFSETQ. V lost 0 bases and J 0 bases, leaving 11 bases between the germline ends. The CDR3 totals 16 residues. CDR3 in DNA: TGCGCCAGCAGCTTGGGGGTAGGATCTAGCACAGATACGCAGTATTTT. Amino acid sequence: CASSLGVGSSTDTQYF. Variable domain in full (rest from reference TRBV5-1 and TRBJ2-3): KAGVTQTPRYLIKTRGQQVTLSCSPISGHRSVSWYQQTPGQGLQFLFEYFSETQRNKGNFPGRFSGRQFSNSRSEMNVSTLELGDSALYLCASSLGVGSSTDTQYFGPGTRLTVL.

This clonotype has a count of ten or more. This sequence joins TRBV7-9 and TRBJ1-5; D unclear. Trimming shortened V by 3 bases and J by 7 bases, and 10 bases separated the two germline ends. Germline CDR1 reads SEHNR; CDR2 reads FQNEAQ (reference sequence). The CDR3 has 13 residues. The CDR3 is CASSLDQAQPQHF. The DNA of the CDR3 is TGTGCCAGCAGCTTGGACCAGGCACAGCCCCAGCATTTT.

A few counts support this clonotype. V gene TRBV3-1 combines with J gene TRBJ1-2, with D possibly being TRBD1 (6 bases). Germline loops: CDR1 LGHDT, CDR2 YNNKEL (reference sequence). V was cut by 4 bases and J by 4 bases, with 10 bases left in between. The CDR3 is made up of 13 amino acids. CDR3 amino acids: CASSPGTFYGYTF. DNA for the CDR3: TGTGCCAGCAGCCCTGGGACATTCTATGGCTACACCTTC.

This clonotype was seen repeatedly, ten times or more. This rearrangement joins TRBV28 to TRBJ1-2; no clear D gene. The CDR3 has 21 amino acids. V lost 3 bases and J lost 2, with 31 bases in between. Germline CDR1 reads MDHEN; CDR2 reads SYDVKM. CDR3 sequence reads: CASSFLGPRSSSGDRNYGYTF. The DNA of the CDR3 is TGTGCCAGCAGTTTCCTTGGTCCCCGATCCTCCTCGGGCGACCGGAACTATGGCTACACCTTC.